A selection of T cell receptor beta chains follows, all from one sample in a study of shared clonotypes between healthy human individuals. Here immunoSEQ multiplex PCR was the method, and the copy in TCRdb shows in-frame clones only, minus some. The sample carries just over 2,000,000 clones, about 95% recorded once. The sample comprised naive CD4+ T cells sorted from blood. Receptors originate from a young man in good health. Both conserved end residues are part of each CDR3. A D gene is named only where the DNA matches it firmly. Rows give clone size only sometimes, using once, few, many, or a class for an expanded clone.

.	16	TRBV10-3	TRBJ2-2	few	CAISEGGPGGTGELFF	TGTGCCATCAGTGAAGGGGGGCCTGGGGGCACCGGGGAGCTGTTTTTT
TRBD1	15	TRBV4-1	TRBJ2-5	.	CASSSPDRDGETQYF	TGCGCCAGCAGCTCCCCGGACAGGGACGGGGAGACCCAGTACTTC
.	15	TRBV13	TRBJ2-7	.	CASSLEPTGFYEQYF	TGTGCCAGCAGCCTAGAGCCGACAGGTTTCTACGAGCAGTACTTC
TRBD2	16	TRBV10-3	TRBJ2-1	.	CAISGTTSGSYNEQFF	TGTGCCATCAGTGGGACCACTAGCGGGTCCTACAATGAGCAGTTCTTC
TRBD2	16	TRBV6-6	TRBJ2-3	.	CASTGLAGGLTDTQYF	TGTGCCAGCACGGGACTAGCGGGGGGACTCACAGATACGCAGTATTTT
TRBD1	15	TRBV7-2	TRBJ2-7	.	CASSLTPGQGYEQYF	TGTGCCAGCAGCCTCACTCCGGGACAGGGATACGAGCAGTACTTC
TRBD2	15	TRBV28	TRBJ2-1	.	CASSLGAGAYNEQFF	TGTGCCAGCAGTTTAGGAGCGGGAGCCTACAATGAGCAGTTCTTC
TRBD2	15	TRBV5-1	TRBJ2-1	.	CASSLELAGNNEQFF	TGCGCCAGCAGCTTGGAACTAGCGGGGAACAATGAGCAGTTCTTC
TRBD1	15	TRBV5-1	TRBJ1-2	.	CASSLWLGTDYGYTF	TGCGCCAGCAGCTTGTGGCTCGGGACAGACTATGGCTACACCTTC
.	16	TRBV10-3	TRBJ2-2	.	CAISQFPGQNTGELFF	TGTGCCATCAGCCAATTTCCTGGACAGAACACCGGGGAGCTGTTTTTT